Shown below are 14 T cell receptor beta chains from a single sample sequenced in a study of blood T cell repertoires in COVID-19. The table came from immunoSEQ multiplex PCR; TCRdb's copy has only in-frame clones and leaves some out. This sample carries tens of thousands of clones, about nine tenths of them seen once, and the ten largest clones take around 40%. Sequencing was performed on peripheral blood. Receptors were obtained from a human donor in a cohort sampled during active COVID-19.

The genes are TRBV14 and TRBJ2-2; 12 nucleotides match TRBD2. Germline loops: CDR1 SGHDN, CDR2 FVKESK. The V gene end was trimmed by 4 bases and the J gene end by 3 bases; junction bases not matched to a gene: 3. The CDR3 totals 16 residues. CDR3 residues: CASSPRLAGDTGELFF. Written as DNA, the CDR3 is TGTGCCAGCAGCCCACGACTAGCGGGAGACACCGGGGAGCTGTTTTTT.

This chain links TRBV6-1 with TRBJ1-5; D gene unclear. The V gene lost 0 bases and the J gene lost 7 bases, with 4 bases spanning the gap. The CDR3 has 12 residues. Per the germline V gene, CDR1 is MNHNS and CDR2 is SASEGT. CDR3 sequence: CASSEAEQPQHF. The CDR3 DNA follows: TGTGCCAGCAGTGAAGCAGAGCAGCCCCAGCATTTT.

The V call is TRBV27, the J call TRBJ2-1; possible D gene TRBD2, 6 bases. Germline V gene sequence: CDR1 MNHEY, CDR2 SMNVEV (reference sequence). Trimming removed 2 bases at V and 9 bases at J, with 14 bases between. The length of the CDR3 is 14 residues. CDR3 nucleotides: TGTGCCAGCAGTTTAATCCTGGTCGGGGGTGAGCAGTTCTTC. Its translation is CASSLILVGGEQFF.

V gene TRBV18 combines with J gene TRBJ1-2, with 7 bases identical to TRBD1. The CDR3 extends over 12 amino acids. V lost 6 bases and J lost 4; bases outside the gene matches: 2. The germline CDR1 and CDR2 sequences are KGHSH and LQKENI. The CDR3 here is CASSGQTYGYTF. The CDR3 DNA follows: TGTGCCAGCTCGGGACAGACCTATGGCTACACCTTC.

The gene calls are TRBV6-1 and TRBJ2-3; 10 bases fit TRBD2. CDR3 size: 16 residues. V lost 4 bases to trimming and J lost 2 bases; unmatched junction nucleotides: 6. CDR1 is MNHNS, CDR2 SASEGT, per germline. The CDR3 region is CASSAFSGGTTDTQYF. The CDR3 nucleotides are TGTGCCAGCAGTGCGTTTAGCGGGGGGACCACAGATACGCAGTATTTT.

The chain joins TRBV7-2 to TRBJ1-2; D is unresolved. The V and J ends lost 4 bases and 2 bases respectively, with 8 bases between them. The germline V gene has CDR1 SGHTA and CDR2 FQGNSA. This CDR3 region has 13 residues. The CDR3 nucleotides read TGTGCCAGCAGCTCAGACAAGAACTATGGCTACACCTTC. This codes for CASSSDKNYGYTF.

The rearrangement links TRBV28 to TRBJ2-1; possible D gene TRBD1, 5 bases. V lost 6 bases and J lost 0, with 15 bases in between. Germline values: CDR1 MDHEN, CDR2 SYDVKM. This CDR3 is built from 16 residues. The CDR3 DNA follows: TGTGCCAGCAGAAATGCCGACAGTAGCTCCTACAATGAGCAGTTCTTC. This gives the protein CASRNADSSSYNEQFF.

The rearrangement uses TRBV2 and TRBJ2-5; TRBD2 might be the D (5 bases). The CDR3 is 15 residues long. The V gene's germline CDR1 is SNHLY and CDR2 FYNNEI. Trimming shortened V by 4 bases and J by 5 bases, and 17 bases separated the two germline ends. The CDR3 loop is CASSAERFFEETQYF. CDR3 sequence (DNA): TGTGCCAGCAGTGCCGAGCGGTTCTTCGAGGAGACCCAGTACTTC. The entire variable domain, with the rest obtained from reference TRBV2 and TRBJ2-5, is as follows: EPEVTQTPSHQVTQMGQEVILRCVPISNHLYFYWYRQILGQKVEFLVSFYNNEISEKSEIFDDQFSVERPDGSNFTLKIRSTKLEDSAMYFCASSAERFFEETQYFGPGTRLLVL.

This clone was seen more than once but under ten times. The gene calls are TRBV24-1 and TRBJ1-5, with 10 nucleotides matching TRBD1. Trimming cost V 7 bases and J 9 bases; bases outside gene matches: 5. Germline assignment: CDR1 KGHDR and CDR2 SFDVKD. This CDR3 has 13 residues. CDR3 amino acids: CATSTGQGVPQHF. The CDR3 DNA follows: TGTGCCACCAGCACAGGACAGGGGGTGCCCCAGCATTTT.

V is TRBV5-5 and J is TRBJ1-3, with 7 bases fitting TRBD1. Germline V CDR1 and CDR2: SGHKS, YYEKEE (reference sequence). There are 13 residues in the CDR3. V lost 8 bases, J lost 3 bases, and 5 bases stayed unmatched. This chain's CDR3 is CASARDSGNTIYF. The CDR3 DNA reads TGTGCCAGTGCCCGGGACAGTGGAAACACCATATATTTT. The full variable domain, its missing parts supplied by reference TRBV5-5 and TRBJ1-3, is DAGVTQSPTHLIKTRGQQVTLRCSPISGHKSVSWYQQVLGQGPQFIFQYYEKEERGRGNFPDRFSARQFPNYSSELNVNALLLGDSALYLCASARDSGNTIYFGEGSWLTVV.

This chain uses TRBV9 with TRBJ2-1; D may be TRBD2 (6 bases). The V and J ends lost 3 bases and 3 bases respectively, with 19 bases between them. This CDR3 comprises 17 residues. The germline gives CDR1 SGDLS, CDR2 YYNGEE. Here the CDR3 DNA reads TGTGCCAGCAGCGGATACTTGCGGGACCCCAACTACAATGAGCAGTTCTTC. Its protein product is CASSGYLRDPNYNEQFF.

The chain joins TRBV7-2 to TRBJ2-7; the D gene is possibly TRBD1 (6 bases). Germline V gives CDR1 SGHTA, CDR2 FQGNSA. Trimming removed 1 base from V and 5 bases from J, with 12 bases in between. The CDR3 covers 14 residues. The CDR3 DNA sequence: TGTGCCAGCAGCTTAGTAGGGGGACCGCACGAGCAGTACTTC. Amino acids: CASSLVGGPHEQYF.

The chain recombines TRBV6-5 with TRBJ2-1, with 11 nucleotides matching TRBD2. The V and J ends lost 0 bases and 7 bases, in that order; junction bases with no gene match: 5. The CDR3 totals 16 residues. Germline lookup yields CDR1 MNHEY and CDR2 SVGAGI. This chain's CDR3 is CASSYSETSGANEQFF. The DNA for the CDR3 is TGTGCCAGCAGTTACTCGGAGACTAGCGGGGCAAATGAGCAGTTCTTC.

This sequence joins TRBV9 and TRBJ2-1, with a tentative D call TRBD2 (6 bases). V shed 2 bases and J shed 6 bases, with 15 bases lying between them. Germline V lookup: CDR1 SGDLS, CDR2 YYNGEE. CDR3 size: 15 residues. CDR3 in DNA: TGTGCCAGCAGCGTGGTCGGGGGAGGACTCAATGAGCAGTTCTTC. Residues: CASSVVGGGLNEQFF.